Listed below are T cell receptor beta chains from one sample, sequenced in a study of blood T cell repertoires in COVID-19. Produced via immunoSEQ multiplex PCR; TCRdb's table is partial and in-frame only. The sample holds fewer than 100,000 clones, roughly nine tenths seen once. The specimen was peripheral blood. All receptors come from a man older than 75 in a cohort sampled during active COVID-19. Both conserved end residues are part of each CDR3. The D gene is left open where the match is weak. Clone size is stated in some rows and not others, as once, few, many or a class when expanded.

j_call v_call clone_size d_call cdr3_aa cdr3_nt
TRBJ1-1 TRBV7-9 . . CASSPPGEPNTEAFF TGTGCCAGCAGCCCCCCCGGAGAGCCGAACACTGAAGCTTTCTTT
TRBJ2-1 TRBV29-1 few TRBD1 CSVGGDRGIYNEQFF TGCAGCGTTGGGGGGGACAGGGGAATATACAATGAGCAGTTCTTC
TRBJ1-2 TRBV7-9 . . CASSLAAGSGYTF TGTGCCAGCAGCTTAGCGGCGGGCTCTGGCTACACCTTC
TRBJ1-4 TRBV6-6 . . CASSSLQGREKLFF TGTGCCAGCAGTTCCCTACAGGGCCGCGAAAAACTGTTTTTT
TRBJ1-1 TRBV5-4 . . CASSLVTGSLEAFF TGTGCCAGCAGCTTGGTCACAGGGAGTCTCGAAGCTTTCTTT
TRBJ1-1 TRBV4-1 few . CASSRQPGVGDTEAFF TGCGCCAGCAGCCGCCAGCCAGGGGTAGGGGACACTGAAGCTTTCTTT
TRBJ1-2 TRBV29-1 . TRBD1 CSEGADRGYGYTF TGCAGCGAGGGGGCGGACAGGGGCTATGGCTACACCTTC
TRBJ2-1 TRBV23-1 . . CASSQPCAYNEQFF TGCGCCAGCAGCCAACCCTGCGCCTACAATGAGCAGTTCTTC
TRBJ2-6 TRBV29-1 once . CSVEQDSGANVLTF TGCAGCGTTGAGCAGGACTCTGGGGCCAACGTCCTGACTTTC
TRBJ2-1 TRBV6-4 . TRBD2 CASKLSGGASNEQFF TGTGCCAGCAAGCTTAGCGGGGGGGCGAGCAATGAGCAGTTCTTC
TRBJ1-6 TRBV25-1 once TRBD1 CASSARDSSRSPLHF TGTGCCAGCAGTGCAAGGGACAGTTCTCGGTCACCCCTCCACTTT
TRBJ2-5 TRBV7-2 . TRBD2 CASSALAGTQETQYF TGTGCCAGCAGCGCGCTAGCGGGGACCCAAGAGACCCAGTACTTC
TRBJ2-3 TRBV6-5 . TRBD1 CATGTGADTQYF TGTGCCACCGGGACAGGGGCAGATACGCAGTATTTT
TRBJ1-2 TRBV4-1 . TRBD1 CASSPGTGAGYGYTF TGCGCCAGCAGCCCCGGGACAGGGGCAGGGTATGGCTACACCTTC
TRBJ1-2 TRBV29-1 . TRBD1 CSVAGQGDYGYTF TGCAGCGTAGCGGGCCAGGGGGACTATGGCTACACCTTC
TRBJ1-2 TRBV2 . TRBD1 CAISTGEHGYTF TGTGCCATTTCGACAGGGGAACATGGCTACACCTTC
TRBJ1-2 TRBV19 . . CASSIGAGPNYGYTF TGTGCCAGTAGTATAGGGGCAGGGCCCAACTATGGCTACACCTTC
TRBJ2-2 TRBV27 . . CASSQLTRATGELFF TGTGCCAGCAGTCAACTGACTAGGGCTACCGGGGAGCTGTTTTTT
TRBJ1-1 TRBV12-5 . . CASLGVGTEAFF TGTGCTAGCCTAGGGGTTGGAACTGAAGCTTTCTTT
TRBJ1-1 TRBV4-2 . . CASSQAYRRRAGTTEAFF TGTGCCAGCAGCCAAGCCTACCGGAGGAGAGCTGGAACCACTGAAGCTTTCTTT
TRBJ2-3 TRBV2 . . CASRGQSVGDTQYF TGTGCCAGCCGAGGACAGTCGGTAGGAGATACGCAGTATTTT
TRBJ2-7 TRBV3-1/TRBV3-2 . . CASSKENVGEFYEQYF TGTGCCAGCAGCAAAGAGAATGTGGGCGAGTTCTACGAGCAGTACTTC
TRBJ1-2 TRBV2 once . CASSESNSVGYGYTF TGTGCCAGCAGTGAGAGCAATTCGGTCGGTTATGGCTACACCTTC
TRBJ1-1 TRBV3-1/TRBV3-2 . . CASSTRGGRDTEAFF TGTGCCAGCAGCACCCGTGGAGGGCGAGATACTGAAGCTTTCTTT
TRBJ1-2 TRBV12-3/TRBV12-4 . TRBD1 CASREGQLYGYTF TGTGCCAGCAGAGAGGGACAGCTCTATGGCTACACCTTC
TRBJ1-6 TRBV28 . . CASSRAGETYNSPLHF TGTGCCAGCAGTCGGGCGGGTGAAACCTATAATTCACCCCTCCACTTT
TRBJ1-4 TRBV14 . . CASSQGPATNEKLFF TGTGCCAGCAGCCAAGGGCCAGCAACTAATGAAAAACTGTTTTTT
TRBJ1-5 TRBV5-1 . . CASSTVPGNNQPQHF TGCGCCAGCAGCACAGTTCCCGGGAACAATCAGCCCCAGCATTTT
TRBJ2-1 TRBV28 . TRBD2 CASSLAGGRNEQFF TGTGCCAGCAGTTTGGCGGGGGGAAGAAATGAGCAGTTCTTC
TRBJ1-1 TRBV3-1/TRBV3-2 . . CASSPGLQNTEAFF TGTGCCAGCAGCCCGGGACTCCAGAACACTGAAGCTTTCTTT
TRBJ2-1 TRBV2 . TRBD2 CASSGRAGGPGEQFF TGTGCCAGCAGCGGTCGGGCGGGGGGGCCAGGTGAGCAGTTCTTC
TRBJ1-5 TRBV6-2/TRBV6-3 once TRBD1 CASSGQGRDQPQHF TGTGCCAGCAGTGGACAGGGTAGGGATCAGCCCCAGCATTTT
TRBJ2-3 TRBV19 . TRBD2 CASSIGTSDLTSTDTQYF TGTGCCAGTAGTATCGGGACTAGCGATTTGACTAGCACAGATACGCAGTATTTT
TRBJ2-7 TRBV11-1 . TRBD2 CASSPSGGFYEQYF TGTGCCAGCAGCCCTAGCGGGGGGTTCTACGAGCAGTACTTC
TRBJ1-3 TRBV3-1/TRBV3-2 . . CASSRGRISGNTIYF TGTGCCAGCAGCCGGGGGCGGATCTCTGGAAACACCATATATTTT
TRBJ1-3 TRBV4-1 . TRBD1 CASSHLGQGASGNTIYF TGCGCCAGCAGCCACCTAGGACAGGGGGCTTCTGGAAACACCATATATTTT
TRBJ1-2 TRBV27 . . CASSSGELYGYTF TGTGCCAGCAGTTCAGGGGAACTATATGGCTACACCTTC
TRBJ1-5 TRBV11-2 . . CASSPTSNQPQHF TGTGCCAGCAGCCCTACCTCAAATCAGCCCCAGCATTTT
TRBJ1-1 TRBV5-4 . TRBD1 CASSSPGQGNTEAFF TGTGCCAGCAGCTCTCCGGGACAGGGGAACACTGAAGCTTTCTTT
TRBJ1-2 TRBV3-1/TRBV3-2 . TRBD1 CASSTRDSGYFF TGTGCCAGCAGCACCCGGGACAGCGGGTACTTCTTC
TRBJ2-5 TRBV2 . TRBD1 CASSSDRGHGETQYF TGTGCCAGCAGTTCGGACAGGGGGCATGGAGAGACCCAGTACTTC
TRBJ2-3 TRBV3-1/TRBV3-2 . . CASSLIDTQYF TGTGCCAGCAGCCTTATAGATACGCAGTATTTT
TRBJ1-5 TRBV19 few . CATGGYGSNQPQHF TGTGCCACCGGCGGCTATGGCTCCAATCAGCCCCAGCATTTT
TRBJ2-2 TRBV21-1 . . CASSNDKGTSAAIANTGELFF TGTGCCAGCAGCAACGACAAGGGGACTAGCGCCGCTATCGCGAACACCGGGGAGCTGTTTTTT
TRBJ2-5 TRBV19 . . CASSVTGGQETQYF TGTGCCAGTAGTGTGACTGGTGGCCAAGAGACCCAGTACTTC
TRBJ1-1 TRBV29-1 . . CSVGSGTEAFF TGCAGCGTTGGGAGTGGCACTGAAGCTTTCTTT
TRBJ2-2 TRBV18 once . CASSPAGTGELFF TGTGCCAGCTCACCGGCCGGGACCGGGGAGCTGTTTTTT
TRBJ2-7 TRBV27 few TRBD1 CASRRDRVYEQYF TGTGCCAGCCGCCGGGACAGGGTATACGAGCAGTACTTC
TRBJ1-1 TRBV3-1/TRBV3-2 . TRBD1 CASSQARTGQMNTEAFF TGTGCCAGCAGCCAAGCCCGGACAGGGCAAATGAACACTGAAGCTTTCTTT
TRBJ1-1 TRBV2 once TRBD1 CASRNSGGSTEAFF TGTGCCAGCAGAAACTCAGGGGGAAGTACTGAAGCTTTCTTT
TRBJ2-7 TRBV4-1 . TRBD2 CASSQDHGASRLSGYEQYF TGCGCCAGCAGCCAAGATCATGGAGCTAGCCGACTTAGCGGGTACGAGCAGTACTTC
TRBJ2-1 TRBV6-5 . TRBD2 CASKLTSGEFNEQFF TGTGCCAGCAAACTGACTAGCGGGGAATTCAATGAGCAGTTCTTC
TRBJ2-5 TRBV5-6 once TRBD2 CASSYVLAGRGETQYF TGTGCCAGCAGCTATGTGCTAGCGGGGAGAGGAGAGACCCAGTACTTC
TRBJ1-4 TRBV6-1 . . CASSDSGINEKLFF TGTGCCAGCAGTGATTCGGGGATTAATGAAAAACTGTTTTTT